The rows below give T cell receptor beta chains drawn from one sample of a study of shared clonotypes between healthy human individuals. The data were produced by immunoSEQ multiplex PCR, yet TCRdb's version contains in-frame clones alone and is incomplete. The table records just over 2,000,000 clones, 95% of them present only once. Sequencing was performed on naive CD4+ T cells sorted from blood. These receptors were collected from a man between 18 and 35 years old in good health. Each CDR3 is given with its conserved first and last residue. The D gene is left open where the match is weak. Clone size appears in some rows only: once, few, many, or a class for an expanded clone.

>TRBJ1-4|TRBV10-2|NA|NA
CASSESGGANEKLFF
TGCGCCAGCAGTGAGTCTGGGGGGGCTAATGAAAAACTGTTTTTT
>TRBJ2-2|TRBV27|once|TRBD2
CASSLSLAGTNTGELFF
TGTGCCAGCAGTTTAAGCCTAGCGGGAACGAACACCGGGGAGCTGTTTTTT
>TRBJ2-7|TRBV11-2|NA|NA
CASSLGRPSSYEQYF
TGTGCCAGCAGCCTAGGGAGACCGAGCTCCTACGAGCAGTACTTC
>TRBJ2-1|TRBV9|NA|TRBD2
CASSVESFSGDEQFF
TGTGCCAGCAGCGTCGAGAGCTTTAGCGGGGATGAGCAGTTCTTC
>TRBJ2-3|TRBV4-3|NA|NA
CASSPRGGGDTQYF
TGCGCCAGCAGCCCCAGAGGGGGGGGAGATACGCAGTATTTT
>TRBJ2-7|TRBV6-1|NA|TRBD1
CASRPGQGAYEQYF
TGTGCCAGCAGACCGGGACAGGGGGCATACGAGCAGTACTTC
>TRBJ2-7|TRBV28|NA|TRBD1
CASSPTRTGSGEQYF
TGTGCCAGCAGTCCCACAAGGACAGGGTCGGGCGAGCAGTACTTC
>TRBJ2-7|TRBV5-6|NA|TRBD1
CASIIQGQGSREQYF
TGTGCCAGCATCATCCAGGGACAGGGGTCTCGGGAGCAGTACTTC
>TRBJ1-6|TRBV2|NA|TRBD1
CASSDLGGGRSPLHF
TGTGCCAGCAGTGATTTAGGGGGCGGACGTTCACCCCTCCACTTT
>TRBJ2-7|TRBV28|NA|TRBD1
CASSLAGTGIYEQYF
TGTGCCAGCAGTTTGGCCGGGACAGGTATTTACGAGCAGTACTTC
>TRBJ1-1|TRBV5-4|NA|NA
CASSLEGRTEAFF
TGTGCCAGCAGCTTGGAAGGTCGGACTGAAGCTTTCTTT
>TRBJ1-6|TRBV30|NA|TRBD1
CAWSGTGYNSPLHF
TGTGCCTGGAGTGGGACAGGCTATAATTCACCCCTCCACTTT
>TRBJ2-1|TRBV11-2|NA|TRBD1
CASSLGQGVSVGYNEQFF
TGTGCCAGCAGCTTAGGACAGGGAGTCTCCGTGGGCTACAATGAGCAGTTCTTC
>TRBJ1-6|TRBV25-1|NA|TRBD1
CASSEGFLGTASPLHF
TGTGCCAGCAGTGAGGGATTTCTAGGGACAGCTTCACCCCTCCACTTT
>TRBJ2-2|TRBV27|NA|NA
CASRPTTNTGELFF
TGTGCCAGCAGACCCACAACGAACACCGGGGAGCTGTTTTTT
>TRBJ1-1|TRBV6-6|NA|NA
CASSSGFSTEAFF
TGTGCCAGCAGTTCAGGGTTTAGCACTGAAGCTTTCTTT
>TRBJ2-1|TRBV30|NA|NA
CAWLSGPYNEQFF
TGTGCCTGGCTATCCGGACCCTACAATGAGCAGTTCTTC
>TRBJ2-3|TRBV5-1|once|TRBD2
CASSTSGSGDTQYF
TGCGCCAGCAGCACTAGCGGGAGTGGGGATACGCAGTATTTT
>TRBJ2-3|TRBV6-1|NA|NA
CASSVTASTDTQYF
TGTGCCAGCAGTGTAACAGCTAGCACAGATACGCAGTATTTT
>TRBJ1-1|TRBV30|NA|NA
CAWSGKLNTEAFF
TGTGCCTGGAGTGGAAAATTGAACACTGAAGCTTTCTTT
>TRBJ2-7|TRBV11-2|NA|NA
CASSLGTSLYYEQYF
TGTGCCAGCAGCCTCGGAACTAGCTTATACTACGAGCAGTACTTC
>TRBJ1-2|TRBV6-1|NA|TRBD1
CASSGKRQGGNYGYTF
TGTGCCAGCAGTGGAAAGAGACAGGGAGGAAACTATGGCTACACCTTC
>TRBJ1-2|TRBV30|NA|TRBD1
CAWRGGGPYGYTF
TGTGCCTGGCGGGGAGGGGGCCCCTATGGCTACACCTTC
>TRBJ1-2|TRBV27|NA|TRBD1
CASRVLGRGPNYGYTF
TGTGCCAGCAGGGTATTGGGTAGGGGGCCTAACTATGGCTACACCTTC
>TRBJ1-2|TRBV11-2|NA|TRBD1
CASNHGQGLYGYTF
TGTGCCAGCAACCATGGACAGGGATTATATGGCTACACCTTC
>TRBJ2-7|TRBV6-6|NA|NA
CASSYRPPLYEQYF
TGTGCCAGCAGTTACCGGCCCCCCCTCTACGAGCAGTACTTC
>TRBJ1-6|TRBV7-6|once|NA
CASSLVERGDSPLHF
TGTGCCAGCAGCTTAGTTGAGAGGGGTGATTCACCCCTCCACTTT
>TRBJ1-2|TRBV2|NA|TRBD1
CASSGAGGAYGYTF
TGTGCCAGCAGTGGCGCAGGGGGTGCCTATGGCTACACCTTC
>TRBJ1-1|TRBV10-2|NA|NA
CASSDQESLTEAFF
TGCGCCAGCAGTGATCAGGAGAGTCTCACTGAAGCTTTCTTT
>TRBJ1-5|TRBV7-2|NA|NA
CASSLVTNQPQHF
TGTGCCAGCAGCTTGGTAACCAATCAGCCCCAGCATTTT
>TRBJ1-5|TRBV30|NA|TRBD1
CAWRPQGIGPQHF
TGTGCCTGGAGACCACAGGGGATAGGGCCCCAGCATTTT
>TRBJ1-6|TRBV7-9|NA|NA
CASTEGGSPLHF
TGTGCCAGCACGGAAGGAGGTTCACCCCTCCACTTT
>TRBJ2-7|TRBV5-1|NA|TRBD1
CASSLALGQGAYEQYF
TGCGCCAGCAGCTTGGCCTTGGGACAGGGGGCCTACGAGCAGTACTTC
>TRBJ2-5|TRBV10-3|NA|NA
CAISERGGAIQETQYF
TGTGCCATCAGTGAGCGGGGCGGGGCGATACAAGAGACCCAGTACTTC
>TRBJ2-2|TRBV9|NA|NA
CASSGQNTGELFF
TGTGCCAGCTCCGGACAGAACACCGGGGAGCTGTTTTTT
>TRBJ1-5|TRBV6-1|NA|TRBD1
CASSTGDQPQHF
TGTGCCAGCAGTACAGGGGATCAGCCCCAGCATTTT
>TRBJ2-7|TRBV7-9|NA|NA
CASSLLQGQDEQYF
TGTGCCAGCAGCTTACTCCAGGGTCAGGACGAGCAGTACTTC
>TRBJ1-1|TRBV2|NA|NA
CASSESFATEAFF
TGTGCCAGCAGTGAATCTTTTGCTACTGAAGCTTTCTTT
>TRBJ2-2|TRBV11-2|NA|NA
CASSLTGRQQLVTGELFF
TGTGCCAGCAGCCTCACGGGCCGGCAGCAGCTAGTCACCGGGGAGCTGTTTTTT
>TRBJ2-5|TRBV14|NA|TRBD2
CASSPGLAGAETQYF
TGTGCCAGCAGCCCGGGACTAGCGGGGGCGGAGACCCAGTACTTC
>TRBJ2-1|TRBV9|NA|TRBD2
CASSVAGVIYNEQFF
TGTGCCAGCAGTGTAGCGGGGGTCATCTACAATGAGCAGTTCTTC
>TRBJ2-1|TRBV5-1|NA|NA
CASSLLGEQFF
TGCGCCAGCAGCTTGCTCGGGGAGCAGTTCTTC
>TRBJ2-1|TRBV7-9|NA|TRBD2
CASSRNQAGAGNEQFF
TGTGCCAGCAGCCGGAACCAAGCGGGAGCTGGTAATGAGCAGTTCTTC
>TRBJ2-5|TRBV9|NA|TRBD1
CASSPQGAGGETQYF
TGTGCCAGCAGCCCCCAAGGGGCAGGGGGAGAGACCCAGTACTTC
>TRBJ1-2|TRBV5-6|NA|NA
CASSFSFSVSGRNYGYTF
TGTGCCAGCAGCTTCAGTTTTTCGGTTTCGGGACGGAACTATGGCTACACCTTC
>TRBJ2-5|TRBV18|once|NA
CASSPRNRASQETQYF
TGTGCCAGCTCACCACGAAACAGGGCGTCCCAAGAGACCCAGTACTTC
>TRBJ2-2|TRBV2|NA|NA
CASRATRGNTGELFF
TGTGCCAGCAGGGCGACTAGGGGAAACACCGGGGAGCTGTTTTTT